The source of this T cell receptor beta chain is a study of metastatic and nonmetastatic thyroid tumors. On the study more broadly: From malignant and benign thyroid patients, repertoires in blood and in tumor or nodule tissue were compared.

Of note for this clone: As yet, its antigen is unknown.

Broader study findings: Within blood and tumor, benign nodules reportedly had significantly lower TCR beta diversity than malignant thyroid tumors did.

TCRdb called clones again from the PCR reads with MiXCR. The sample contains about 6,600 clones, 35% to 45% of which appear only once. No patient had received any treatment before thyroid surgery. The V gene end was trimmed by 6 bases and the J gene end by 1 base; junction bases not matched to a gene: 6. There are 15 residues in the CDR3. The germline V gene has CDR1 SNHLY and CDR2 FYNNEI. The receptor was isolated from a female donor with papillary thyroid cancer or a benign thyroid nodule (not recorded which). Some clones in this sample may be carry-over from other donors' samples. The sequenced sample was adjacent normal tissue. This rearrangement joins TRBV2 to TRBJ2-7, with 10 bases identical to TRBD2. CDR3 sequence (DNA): TGTGCCAGCAGAGAAAGACTAGCGGGTTCCTACGAGCAGTACTTC. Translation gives CASRERLAGSYEQYF.